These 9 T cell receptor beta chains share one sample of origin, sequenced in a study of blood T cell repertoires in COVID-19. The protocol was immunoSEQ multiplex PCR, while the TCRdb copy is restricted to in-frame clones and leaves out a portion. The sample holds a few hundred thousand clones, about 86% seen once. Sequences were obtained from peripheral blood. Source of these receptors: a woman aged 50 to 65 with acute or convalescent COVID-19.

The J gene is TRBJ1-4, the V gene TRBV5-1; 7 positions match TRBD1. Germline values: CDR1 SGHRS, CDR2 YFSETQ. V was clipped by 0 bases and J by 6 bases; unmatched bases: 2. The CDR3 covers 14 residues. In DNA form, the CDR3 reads TGCGCCAGCAGCTTGGTAGGGACAGATGAAAAACTGTTTTTT. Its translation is CASSLVGTDEKLFF.

The CDR3 spells CASSLQGTNTGELFF. The CDR3 nucleotides are TGTGCCAGCAGCCTACAGGGTACAAACACCGGGGAGCTGTTTTTT. The chain links TRBV2 to TRBJ2-2, with D possibly TRBD1 on 6 matching bases. The CDR3 is 15 amino acids. V shed 6 bases and J shed 2 bases, with 13 bases lying between them. CDR1 and CDR2 (germline): SNHLY, FYNNEI.

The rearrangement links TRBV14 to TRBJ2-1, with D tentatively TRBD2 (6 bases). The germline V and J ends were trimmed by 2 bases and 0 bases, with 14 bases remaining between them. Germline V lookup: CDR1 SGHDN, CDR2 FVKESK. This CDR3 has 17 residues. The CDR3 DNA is TGTGCCAGCAGCCAACGTAGCGGCCTGAGCTCCTACAATGAGCAGTTCTTC. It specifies CASSQRSGLSSYNEQFF.

CDR3 nucleotide sequence: TGTGCCAGCAGTGAATATAATCAGCCCCAGCATTTT. Residues: CASSEYNQPQHF. This chain connects TRBV2 to TRBJ1-5; D remains ambiguous. This CDR3 comprises 12 residues. The germline V gene has CDR1 SNHLY and CDR2 FYNNEI. V lost 2 bases and J 4 bases, leaving 3 bases between the germline ends. Complete variable domain (other parts from reference TRBV2 and TRBJ1-5): EPEVTQTPSHQVTQMGQEVILRCVPISNHLYFYWYRQILGQKVEFLVSFYNNEISEKSEIFDDQFSVERPDGSNFTLKIRSTKLEDSAMYFCASSEYNQPQHFGDGTRLSIL.

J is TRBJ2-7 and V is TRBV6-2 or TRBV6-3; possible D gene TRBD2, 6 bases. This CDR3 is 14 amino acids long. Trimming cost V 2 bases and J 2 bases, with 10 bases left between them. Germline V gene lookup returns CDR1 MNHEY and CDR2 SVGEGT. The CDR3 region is CASSYGGATYEQYV. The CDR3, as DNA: TGTGCCAGCAGTTACGGCGGGGCCACCTACGAGCAGTACGTC.

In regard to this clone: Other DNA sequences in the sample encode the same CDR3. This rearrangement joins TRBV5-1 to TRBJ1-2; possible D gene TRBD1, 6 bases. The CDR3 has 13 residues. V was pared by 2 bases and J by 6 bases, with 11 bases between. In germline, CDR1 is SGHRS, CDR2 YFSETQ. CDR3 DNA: TGCGCCAGCAGCTTAGGCCAGGGGAATGGCTACACCTTC. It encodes CASSLGQGNGYTF. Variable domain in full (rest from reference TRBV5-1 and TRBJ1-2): KAGVTQTPRYLIKTRGQQVTLSCSPISGHRSVSWYQQTPGQGLQFLFEYFSETQRNKGNFPGRFSGRQFSNSRSEMNVSTLELGDSALYLCASSLGQGNGYTFGSGTRLTVV.

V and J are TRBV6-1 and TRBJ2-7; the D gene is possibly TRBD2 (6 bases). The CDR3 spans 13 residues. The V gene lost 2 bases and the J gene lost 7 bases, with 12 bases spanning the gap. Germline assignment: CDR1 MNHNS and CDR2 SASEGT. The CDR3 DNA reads TGTGCCAGCAGTGAATGGAGGGATGAAGAGCAGTACGTC. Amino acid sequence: CASSEWRDEEQYV.

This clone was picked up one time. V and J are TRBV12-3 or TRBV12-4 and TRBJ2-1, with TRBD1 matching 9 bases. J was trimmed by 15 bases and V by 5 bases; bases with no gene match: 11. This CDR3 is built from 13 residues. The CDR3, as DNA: TGTGCCAGCAGTGCCGGTCGGGACAGGGTACGGTTCTTC. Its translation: CASSAGRDRVRFF.

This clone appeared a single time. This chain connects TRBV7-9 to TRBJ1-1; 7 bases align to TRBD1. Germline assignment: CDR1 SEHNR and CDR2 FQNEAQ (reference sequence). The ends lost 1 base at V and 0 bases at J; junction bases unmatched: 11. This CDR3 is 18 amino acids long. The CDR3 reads CASSLVQDRNLMNTEAFF. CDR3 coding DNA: TGTGCCAGCAGCTTAGTTCAGGACAGGAACCTCATGAACACTGAAGCTTTCTTT.